This T cell receptor beta chain emerged from a study of regulatory T cells in long-lasting Graves disease. The V gene end was trimmed by 5 bases and the J gene end by 0 bases; junction bases not matched to a gene: 7. CDR1 and CDR2 (germline): MNHEY, SVGAGI. CDR3 length equals 17 residues. Libraries of TCR beta came from iRepertoire HTBI primers plus Arm-PCR of CDR3 regions. TCRdb re-analysed the multiplex PCR reads in MiXCR, keeping a single row per CDR3 protein. The sample lists a few hundred thousand distinct CDR3 sequences, 15% occurring once. Time point given: newly diagnosed GD, antithyroid drugs for less than 3 months. Scientists built the TCR library using RNA that was extracted from PBMCs. These data are also associated with another study on T cells in Graves' hyperthyroidism and ophthalmopathy. That source adds: Over 18 months, lack of ophthalmopathy progression marked Graves' hyperthyroidism as stable.

This TCR derives from a woman aged 40 to 50 with Graves disease. This material consisted of peripheral blood mononuclear cells (PBMCs), taken at new diagnosis, from a patient treated with antithyroid drugs. The V and J genes are TRBV6-5 and TRBJ2-6, with 7 bases identical to TRBD1. CDR3 sequence reads: CASSHWDSSSGANVLTF. The CDR3 region has the DNA TGTGCCAGCAGTCACTGGGACAGCAGCTCTGGGGCCAACGTCCTGACTTTC.